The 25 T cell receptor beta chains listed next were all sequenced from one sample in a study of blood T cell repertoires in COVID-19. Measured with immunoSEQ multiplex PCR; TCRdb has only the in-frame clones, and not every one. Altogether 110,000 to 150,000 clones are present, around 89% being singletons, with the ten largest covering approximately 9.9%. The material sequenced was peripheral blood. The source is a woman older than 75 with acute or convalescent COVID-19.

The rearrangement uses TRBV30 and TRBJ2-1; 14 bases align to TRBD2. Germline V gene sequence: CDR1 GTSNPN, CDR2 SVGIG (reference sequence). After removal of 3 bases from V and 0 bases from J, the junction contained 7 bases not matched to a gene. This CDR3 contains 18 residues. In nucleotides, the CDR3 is TGTGCCTGGAGGAGGACTAGCGGGGGGCCCAGCTCCTACAATGAGCAGTTCTTC. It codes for CAWRRTSGGPSSYNEQFF.

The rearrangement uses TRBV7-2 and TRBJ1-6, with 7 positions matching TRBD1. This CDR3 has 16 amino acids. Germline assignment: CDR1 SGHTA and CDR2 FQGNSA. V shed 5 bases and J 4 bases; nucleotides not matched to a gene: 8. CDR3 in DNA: TGTGCCAGCAGCAGCGACAGGGTAGCGTATAATTCACCCCTCCACTTT. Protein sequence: CASSSDRVAYNSPLHF.

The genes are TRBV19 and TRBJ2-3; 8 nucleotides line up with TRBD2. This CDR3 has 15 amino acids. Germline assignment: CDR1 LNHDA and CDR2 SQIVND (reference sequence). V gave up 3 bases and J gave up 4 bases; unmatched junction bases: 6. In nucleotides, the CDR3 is TGTGCCAGTAGTATGGGAGCGGGACTAGCAGATACGCAGTATTTT. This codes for CASSMGAGLADTQYF.

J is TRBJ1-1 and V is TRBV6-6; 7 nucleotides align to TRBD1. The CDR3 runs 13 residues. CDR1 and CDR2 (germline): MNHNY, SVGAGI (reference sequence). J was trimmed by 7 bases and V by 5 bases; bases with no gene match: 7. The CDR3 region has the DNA TGTGCCAGCAGTGCCTGGGGGGACAGTGAAGCTTTCTTT. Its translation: CASSAWGDSEAFF.

CDR3 sequence reads: CASSHGGGQSYGYTF. The CDR3 region has the DNA TGTGCCAGCAGCCATGGTGGGGGACAGTCCTATGGCTACACCTTC. The rearrangement joins TRBV3-1 (or the pseudogene TRBV3-2) to TRBJ1-2, with TRBD1 matching 7 bases. The CDR3 is 15 residues long. CDR1 is LGHDT, CDR2 YNNKEL, per germline (reference sequence). The junction had 8 bases not matched to a gene; V was cut back by 3 bases and J by 4 bases.

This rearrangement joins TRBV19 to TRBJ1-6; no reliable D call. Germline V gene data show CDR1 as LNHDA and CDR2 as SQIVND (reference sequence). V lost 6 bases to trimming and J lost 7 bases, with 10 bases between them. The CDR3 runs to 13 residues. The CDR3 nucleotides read TGTGCCAGTAGAAACAGTCGGAATTCACCCCTCCACTTT. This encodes CASRNSRNSPLHF.

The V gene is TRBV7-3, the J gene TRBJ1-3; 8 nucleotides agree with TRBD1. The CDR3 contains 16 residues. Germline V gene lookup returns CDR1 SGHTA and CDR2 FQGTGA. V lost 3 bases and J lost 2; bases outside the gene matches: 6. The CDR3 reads CASSLGPQGAGNTIYF. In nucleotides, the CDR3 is TGTGCCAGCAGCTTGGGCCCACAGGGGGCTGGAAACACCATATATTTT.

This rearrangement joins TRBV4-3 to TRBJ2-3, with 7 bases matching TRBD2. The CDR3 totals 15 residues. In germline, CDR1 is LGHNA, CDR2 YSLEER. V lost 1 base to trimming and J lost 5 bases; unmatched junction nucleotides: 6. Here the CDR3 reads CASSQVRGGGDTQYF. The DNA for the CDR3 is TGCGCCAGCAGCCAAGTCCGGGGCGGGGGAGATACGCAGTATTTT.

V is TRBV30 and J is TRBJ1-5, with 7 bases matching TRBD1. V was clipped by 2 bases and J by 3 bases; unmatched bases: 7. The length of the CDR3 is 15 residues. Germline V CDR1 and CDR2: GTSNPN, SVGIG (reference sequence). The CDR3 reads CAWSTPGTVNQPQHF. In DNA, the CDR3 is TGTGCCTGGAGTACCCCCGGGACAGTCAATCAGCCCCAGCATTTT.

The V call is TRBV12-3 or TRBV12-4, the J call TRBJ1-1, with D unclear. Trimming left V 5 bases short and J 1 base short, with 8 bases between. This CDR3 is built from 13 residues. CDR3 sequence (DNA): TGTGCCAGCAGTGTCCAGTCGAACACTGAAGCTTTCTTT. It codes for CASSVQSNTEAFF.

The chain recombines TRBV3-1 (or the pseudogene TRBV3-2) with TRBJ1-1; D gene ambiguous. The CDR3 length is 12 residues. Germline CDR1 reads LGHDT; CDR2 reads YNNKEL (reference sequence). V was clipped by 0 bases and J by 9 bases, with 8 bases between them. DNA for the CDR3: TGTGCCAGCAGCCAAGATCGGGAGAAAGCTTTCTTT. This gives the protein CASSQDREKAFF.

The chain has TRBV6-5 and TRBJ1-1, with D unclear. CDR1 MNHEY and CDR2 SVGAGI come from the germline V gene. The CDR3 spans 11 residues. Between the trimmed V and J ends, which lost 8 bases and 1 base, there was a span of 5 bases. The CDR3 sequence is CASHGNTEAFF. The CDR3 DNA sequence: TGTGCCAGCCACGGGAACACTGAAGCTTTCTTT.

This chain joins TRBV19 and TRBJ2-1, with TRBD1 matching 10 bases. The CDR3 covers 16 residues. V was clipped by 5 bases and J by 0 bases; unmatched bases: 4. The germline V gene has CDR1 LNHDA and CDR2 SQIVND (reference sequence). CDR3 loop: CASSVWTGGSYNEQFF. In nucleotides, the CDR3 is TGTGCCAGTAGTGTTTGGACAGGGGGCTCCTACAATGAGCAGTTCTTC.

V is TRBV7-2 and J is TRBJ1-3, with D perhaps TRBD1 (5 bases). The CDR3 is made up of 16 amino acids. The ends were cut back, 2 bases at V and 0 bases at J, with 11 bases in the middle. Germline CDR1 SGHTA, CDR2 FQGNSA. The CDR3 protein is CASSLFSGSSGNTIYF. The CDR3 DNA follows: TGTGCCAGCAGCTTATTTTCAGGGTCCTCTGGAAACACCATATATTTT.

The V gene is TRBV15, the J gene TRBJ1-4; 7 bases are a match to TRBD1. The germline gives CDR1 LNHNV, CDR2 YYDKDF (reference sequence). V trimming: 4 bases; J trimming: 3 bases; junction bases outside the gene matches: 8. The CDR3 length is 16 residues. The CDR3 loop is CATSNLKGAANEKLFF. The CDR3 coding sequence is TGTGCCACCAGCAACCTAAAGGGGGCGGCTAATGAAAAACTGTTTTTT.

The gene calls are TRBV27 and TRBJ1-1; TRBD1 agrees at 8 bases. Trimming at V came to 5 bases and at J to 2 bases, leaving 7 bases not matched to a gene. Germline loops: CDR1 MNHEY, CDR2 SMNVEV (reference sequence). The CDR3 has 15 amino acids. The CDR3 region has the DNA TGTGCCAGCAGTCTCACGACAGGGGCAAACACTGAAGCTTTCTTT. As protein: CASSLTTGANTEAFF.

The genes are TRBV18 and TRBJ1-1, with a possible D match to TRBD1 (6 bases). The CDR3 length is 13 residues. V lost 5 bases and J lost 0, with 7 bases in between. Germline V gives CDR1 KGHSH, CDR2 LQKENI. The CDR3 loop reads CASSYRVNTEAFF. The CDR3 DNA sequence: TGTGCCAGCTCATACAGGGTGAACACTGAAGCTTTCTTT. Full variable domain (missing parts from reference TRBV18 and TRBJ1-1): NAGVMQNPRHLVRRRGQEARLRCSPMKGHSHVYWYRQLPEEGLKFMVYLQKENIIDESGMPKERFSAEFPKEGPSILRIQQVVRGDSAAYFCASSYRVNTEAFFGQGTRLTVV.

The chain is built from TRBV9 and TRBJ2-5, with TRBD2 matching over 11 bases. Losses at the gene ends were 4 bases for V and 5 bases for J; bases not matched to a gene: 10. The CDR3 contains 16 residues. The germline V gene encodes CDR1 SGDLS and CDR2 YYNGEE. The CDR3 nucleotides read TGTGCCAGCAGCCCAGGGACTAGCGGCTGGGGGGAGACCCAGTACTTC. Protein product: CASSPGTSGWGETQYF. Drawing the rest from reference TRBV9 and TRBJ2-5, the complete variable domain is DSGVTQTPKHLITATGQRVTLRCSPRSGDLSVYWYQQSLDQGLQFLIQYYNGEERAKGNILERFSAQQFPDLHSELNLSSLELGDSALYFCASSPGTSGWGETQYFGPGTRLLVL.

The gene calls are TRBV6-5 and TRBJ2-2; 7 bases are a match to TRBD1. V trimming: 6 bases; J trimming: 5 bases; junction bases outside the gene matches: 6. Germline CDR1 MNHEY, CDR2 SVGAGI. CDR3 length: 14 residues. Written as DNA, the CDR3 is TGTGCCAGCAGGGGGACAGAGGTGACCGGGGAGCTGTTTTTT. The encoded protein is CASRGTEVTGELFF.

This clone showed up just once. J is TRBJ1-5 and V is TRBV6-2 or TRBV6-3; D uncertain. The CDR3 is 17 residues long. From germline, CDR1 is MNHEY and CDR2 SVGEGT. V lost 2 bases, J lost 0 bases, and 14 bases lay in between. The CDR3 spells CASSYSASGYSNQPQHF. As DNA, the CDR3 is TGTGCCAGCAGTTACAGTGCATCAGGATATAGCAATCAGCCCCAGCATTTT.

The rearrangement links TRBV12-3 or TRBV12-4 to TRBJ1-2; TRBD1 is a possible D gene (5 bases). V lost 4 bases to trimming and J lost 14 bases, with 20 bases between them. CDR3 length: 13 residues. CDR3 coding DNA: TGTGCCAGCAGTTACACAACGGGAGGGGCGGAGACCTTC. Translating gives CASSYTTGGAETF.

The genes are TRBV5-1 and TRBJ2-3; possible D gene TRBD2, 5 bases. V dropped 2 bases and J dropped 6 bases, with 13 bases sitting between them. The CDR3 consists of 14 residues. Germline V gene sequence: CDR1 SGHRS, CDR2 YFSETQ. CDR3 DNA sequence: TGCGCCAGCAGCTTAGGTAGCGCGGAGGATACGCAGTATTTT. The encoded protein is CASSLGSAEDTQYF.

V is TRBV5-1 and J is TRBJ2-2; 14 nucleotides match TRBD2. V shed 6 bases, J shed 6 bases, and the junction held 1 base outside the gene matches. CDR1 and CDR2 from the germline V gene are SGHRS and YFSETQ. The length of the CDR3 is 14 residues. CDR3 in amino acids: CASKTSGGAGELFF. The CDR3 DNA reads TGCGCCAGCAAGACTAGCGGGGGGGCCGGGGAGCTGTTTTTT.

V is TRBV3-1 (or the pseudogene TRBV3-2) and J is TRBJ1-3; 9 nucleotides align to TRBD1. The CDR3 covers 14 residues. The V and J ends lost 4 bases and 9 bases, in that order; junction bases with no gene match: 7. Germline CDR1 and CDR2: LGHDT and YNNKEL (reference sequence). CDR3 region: CASSPRDREGTIYF. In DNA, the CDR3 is TGTGCCAGCAGCCCCCGGGACAGGGAGGGCACCATATATTTT.

This chain's CDR3 is CASSELGAQADSPLHF. CDR3 bases: TGTGCCAGCAGTGAATTGGGGGCACAGGCGGATTCACCCCTCCACTTT. The rearrangement uses TRBV25-1 and TRBJ1-6, with D possibly matching TRBD1 (6 bases). The CDR3 has 16 amino acids. Per the germline V gene, CDR1 is MGHDK and CDR2 is SYGVNS. Trimming took off 1 base at V and 8 bases at J, with 15 bases between the two ends.